This TCR beta chain was found in a study of shared T cell receptors in the human thymus. Only in-frame clones appear in the TCRdb table, and some are missing; sequencing was by immunoSEQ multiplex PCR. The sample lists hundreds of thousands of clones; approximately 87% were seen once. From germline, CDR1 is SGHDT and CDR2 YYEEEE. V gave up 3 bases and J gave up 7 bases, with 16 bases separating them. The CDR3 covers 14 residues. This clone was counted a single time. In addition, the sample was reused for a study of human thymus T cells. As that study records: Resections from corrective heart surgery provided thymus tissue. Repertoires from thymus and blood appeared to show biased V and J gene usage. Related research examined unrelated individuals and reported that their thymic repertoires overlapped highly.

This chain links TRBV5-6 with TRBJ1-2, with D tentatively TRBD1 (6 bases). Specimen: thymocytes. The receptor was derived from a boy younger than two with a congenital heart defect. The CDR3 protein is CASSYGSGARGYTF. CDR3 DNA sequence: TGTGCCAGCAGCTATGGGTCAGGGGCCCGTGGCTACACCTTC.